This TCR beta chain was recovered during a study of T cells in Graves' hyperthyroidism and ophthalmopathy. Study-level background: It was at initial diagnosis, before any treatment, that peripheral blood was collected. Findings of the study overall: From stable hyperthyroidism, ophthalmopathy was separated by a 13 V-J model.

This clonotype was detected many times. Its antigen is as yet unknown. Germline CDR1 and CDR2: LGHDT and YNNKEL (reference sequence). V was clipped by 7 bases and J by 2 bases, with 18 bases between them. This CDR3 contains 16 residues. The PBMCs were sourced from fresh peripheral blood (about 9.6 ml). The CDR3 regions of TCR beta were amplified from RNA transcripts. The HTBI primer set was used in a first-round RT-PCR of the TCR CDR3. TCRdb re-called the multiplex PCR reads through MiXCR, storing one row per CDR3 protein. The repertoire has hundreds of thousands of distinct CDR3 sequences, around 13% of them found once; the top ten carry under 15%.

This chain joins TRBV3-1 and TRBJ1-5; D is unclear. Source material: blood. The clonotype originates from a woman in her 50s with Graves' ophthalmopathy. The CDR3 DNA reads as TGTGCCAGCACACTAATGGAGACAATGGGCAATCAGCCCCAGCATTTT. Translated: CASTLMETMGNQPQHF.